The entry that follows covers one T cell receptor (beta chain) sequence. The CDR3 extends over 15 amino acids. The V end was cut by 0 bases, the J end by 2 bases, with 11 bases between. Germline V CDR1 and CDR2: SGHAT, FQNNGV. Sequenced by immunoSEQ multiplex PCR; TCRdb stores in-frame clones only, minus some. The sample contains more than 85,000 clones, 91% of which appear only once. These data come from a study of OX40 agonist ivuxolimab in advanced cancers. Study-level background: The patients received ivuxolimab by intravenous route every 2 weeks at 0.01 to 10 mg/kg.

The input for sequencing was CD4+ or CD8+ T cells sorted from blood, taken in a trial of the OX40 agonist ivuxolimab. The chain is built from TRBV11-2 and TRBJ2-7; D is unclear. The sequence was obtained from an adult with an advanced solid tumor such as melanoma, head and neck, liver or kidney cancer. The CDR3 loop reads CASSLDAAVPYEQYF. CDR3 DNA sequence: TGTGCCAGCAGCTTAGATGCCGCAGTTCCCTACGAGCAGTACTTC.